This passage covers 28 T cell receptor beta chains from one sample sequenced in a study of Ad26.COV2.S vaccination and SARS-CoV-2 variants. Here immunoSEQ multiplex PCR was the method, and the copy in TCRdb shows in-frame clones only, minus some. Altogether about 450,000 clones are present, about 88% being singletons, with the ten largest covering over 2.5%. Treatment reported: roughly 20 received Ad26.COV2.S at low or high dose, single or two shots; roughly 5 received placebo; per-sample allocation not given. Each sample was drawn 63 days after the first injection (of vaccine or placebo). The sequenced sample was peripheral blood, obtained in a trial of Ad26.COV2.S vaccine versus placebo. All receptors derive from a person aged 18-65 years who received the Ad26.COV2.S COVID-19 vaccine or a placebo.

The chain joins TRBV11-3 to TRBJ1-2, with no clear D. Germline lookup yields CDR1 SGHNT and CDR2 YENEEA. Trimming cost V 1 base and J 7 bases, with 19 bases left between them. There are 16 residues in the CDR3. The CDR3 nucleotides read TGTGCCAGCAGCTTAGGTGGGCTCCGTCTTGCTGGTGGCTACACCTTC. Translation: CASSLGGLRLAGGYTF. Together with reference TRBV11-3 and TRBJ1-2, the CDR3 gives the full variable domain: EAGVVQSPRYKIIEKKQPVAFWCNPISGHNTLYWYLQNLGQGPELLIRYENEEAVDDSQLPKDRFSAERLKGVDSTLKIQPAELGDSAVYLCASSLGGLRLAGGYTFGSGTRLTVV.

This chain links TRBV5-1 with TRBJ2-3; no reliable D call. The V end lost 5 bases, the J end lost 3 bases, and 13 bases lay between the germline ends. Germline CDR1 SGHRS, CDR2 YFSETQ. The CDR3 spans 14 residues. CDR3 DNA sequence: TGCGCCAGCAGGGATTTGCAAGTGACAGATACGCAGTATTTT. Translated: CASRDLQVTDTQYF.

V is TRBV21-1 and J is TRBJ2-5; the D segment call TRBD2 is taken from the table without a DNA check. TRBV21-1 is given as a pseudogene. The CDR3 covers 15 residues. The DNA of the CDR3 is TGTGCCAGCAGCAAGATAGGGCGGGGGGAAGAGACCCAGTACTTC. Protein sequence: CASSKIGRGEETQYF.

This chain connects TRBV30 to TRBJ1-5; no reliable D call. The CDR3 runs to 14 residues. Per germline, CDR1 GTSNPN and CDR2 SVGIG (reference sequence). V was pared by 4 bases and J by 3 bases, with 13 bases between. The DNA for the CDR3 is TGTGCCTGGAACCCGGCAGGTCTCAATCAGCCCCAGCATTTT. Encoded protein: CAWNPAGLNQPQHF.

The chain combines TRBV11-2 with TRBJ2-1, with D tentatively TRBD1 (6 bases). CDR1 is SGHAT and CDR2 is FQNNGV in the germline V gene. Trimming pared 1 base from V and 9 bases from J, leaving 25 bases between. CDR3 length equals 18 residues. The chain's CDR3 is CASSLVSPIPQGTGEQFF. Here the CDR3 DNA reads TGTGCCAGCAGCTTAGTATCCCCTATACCGCAGGGGACGGGTGAGCAGTTCTTC.

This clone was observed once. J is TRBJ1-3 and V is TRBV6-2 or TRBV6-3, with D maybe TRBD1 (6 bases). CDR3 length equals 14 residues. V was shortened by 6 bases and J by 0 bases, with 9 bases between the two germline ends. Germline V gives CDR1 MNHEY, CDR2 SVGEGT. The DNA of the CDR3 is TGTGCCAGCAGCCGGGACATCTCTGGAAACACCATATATTTT. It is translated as CASSRDISGNTIYF.

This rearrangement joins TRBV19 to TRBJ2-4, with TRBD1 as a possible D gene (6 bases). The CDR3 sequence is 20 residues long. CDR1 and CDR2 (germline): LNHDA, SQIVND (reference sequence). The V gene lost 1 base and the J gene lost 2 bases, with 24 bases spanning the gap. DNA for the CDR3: TGTGCCAGTAGTATAGGGGGTTACAGGGATCCCTCGACGTCCAAAAACATTCAGTACTTC. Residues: CASSIGGYRDPSTSKNIQYF.

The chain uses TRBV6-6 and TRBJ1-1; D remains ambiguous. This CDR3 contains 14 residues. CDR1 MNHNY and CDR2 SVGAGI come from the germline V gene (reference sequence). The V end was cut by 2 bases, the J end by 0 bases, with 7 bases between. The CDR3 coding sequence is TGTGCCAGCAGTTACGGCCGGGTGAACACTGAAGCTTTCTTT. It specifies CASSYGRVNTEAFF.

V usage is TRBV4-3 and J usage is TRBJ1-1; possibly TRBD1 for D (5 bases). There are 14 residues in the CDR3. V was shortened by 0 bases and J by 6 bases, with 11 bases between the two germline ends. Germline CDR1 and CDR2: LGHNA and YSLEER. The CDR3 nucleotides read TGCGCCAGCAGCCAAGAGAAGGGGCGGCCTGAAGCTTTCTTT. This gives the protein CASSQEKGRPEAFF.

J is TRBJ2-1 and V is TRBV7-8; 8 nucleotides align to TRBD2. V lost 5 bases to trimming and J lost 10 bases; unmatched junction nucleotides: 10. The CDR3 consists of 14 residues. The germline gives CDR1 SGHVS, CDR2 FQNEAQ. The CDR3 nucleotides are TGTGCCAGCAGCCATCGAAGTACTAGCGGCGAGCAGTTCTTC. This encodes CASSHRSTSGEQFF.

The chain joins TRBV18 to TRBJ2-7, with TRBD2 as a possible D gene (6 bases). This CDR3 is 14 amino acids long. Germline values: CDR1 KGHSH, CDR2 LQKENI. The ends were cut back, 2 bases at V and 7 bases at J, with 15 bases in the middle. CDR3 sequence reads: CASSPGRPAGEQYV. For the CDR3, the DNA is TGTGCCAGCTCACCAGGGCGTCCGGCGGGGGAGCAGTACGTC.

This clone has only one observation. CDR3 nucleotides: TGTGCCAGCAGCCAAGTCACCCTGGGGGAGCTGTTTTTT. Translating gives CASSQVTLGELFF. The chain couples TRBV4-2 to TRBJ2-2; D is uncertain. Germline V gene sequence: CDR1 LGHNA, CDR2 YNFKEQ. V shed 1 base and J shed 8 bases, with 8 bases lying between them. The CDR3 has 13 residues.

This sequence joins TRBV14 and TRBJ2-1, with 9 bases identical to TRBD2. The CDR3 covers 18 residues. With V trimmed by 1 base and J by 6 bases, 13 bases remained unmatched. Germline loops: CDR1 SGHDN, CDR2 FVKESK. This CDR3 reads CASSQARPLAGSLNEQFF. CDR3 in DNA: TGTGCCAGCAGCCAAGCTAGACCACTAGCGGGCTCCCTCAATGAGCAGTTCTTC. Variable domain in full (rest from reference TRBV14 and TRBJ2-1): EAGVTQFPSHSVIEKGQTVTLRCDPISGHDNLYWYRRVMGKEIKFLLHFVKESKQDESGMPNNRFLAERTGGTYSTLKVQPAELEDSGVYFCASSQARPLAGSLNEQFFGPGTRLTVL.

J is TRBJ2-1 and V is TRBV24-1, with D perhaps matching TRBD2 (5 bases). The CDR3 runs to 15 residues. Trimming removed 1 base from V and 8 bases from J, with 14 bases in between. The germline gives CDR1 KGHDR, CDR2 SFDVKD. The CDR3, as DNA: TGTGCCACCAGTGATTTCCCCTCCCTGGAGGATGAGCAGTTCTTC. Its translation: CATSDFPSLEDEQFF.

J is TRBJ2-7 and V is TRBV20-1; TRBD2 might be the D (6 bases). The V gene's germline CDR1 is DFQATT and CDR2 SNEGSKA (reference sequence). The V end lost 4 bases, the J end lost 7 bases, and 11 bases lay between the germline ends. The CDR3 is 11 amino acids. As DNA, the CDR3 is TGCAGTGCTAAGGAGGGGAGGGAGCAGTACTTC. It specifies CSAKEGREQYF.

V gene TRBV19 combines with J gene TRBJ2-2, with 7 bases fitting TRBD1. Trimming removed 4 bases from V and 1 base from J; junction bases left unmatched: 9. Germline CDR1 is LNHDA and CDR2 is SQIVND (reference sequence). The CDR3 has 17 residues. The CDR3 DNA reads TGTGCCAGTAGTAAAGACAGGGCGCTCCTGAACACCGGGGAGCTGTTTTTT. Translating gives CASSKDRALLNTGELFF.

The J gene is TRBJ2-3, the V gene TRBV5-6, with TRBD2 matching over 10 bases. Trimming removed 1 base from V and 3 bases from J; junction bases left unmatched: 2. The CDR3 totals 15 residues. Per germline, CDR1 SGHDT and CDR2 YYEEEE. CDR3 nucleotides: TGTGCCAGCAGCTTGACTAGCGGGACTACAGATACGCAGTATTTT. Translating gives CASSLTSGTTDTQYF. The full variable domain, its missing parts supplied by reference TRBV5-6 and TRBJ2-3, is DAGVTQSPTHLIKTRGQQVTLRCSPKSGHDTVSWYQQALGQGPQFIFQYYEEEERQRGNFPDRFSGHQFPNYSSELNVNALLLGDSALYLCASSLTSGTTDTQYFGPGTRLTVL.

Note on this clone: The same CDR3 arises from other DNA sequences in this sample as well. In nucleotides, the CDR3 is TGTGCCAGCAGCTTGGGACTAGCGGGAAACATTCAGTACTTC. Residues: CASSLGLAGNIQYF. The J gene is TRBJ2-4, the V gene TRBV7-2; 12 bases are a match to TRBD2. Looked up from germline, CDR1 is SGHTA and CDR2 is FQGNSA. This CDR3 contains 14 residues. Losses at the gene ends were 3 bases for V and 6 bases for J; bases not matched to a gene: 0. Full variable domain (remainder filled in from reference TRBV7-2 and TRBJ2-4): GAGVSQSPSNKVTEKGKDVELRCDPISGHTALYWYRQSLGQGLEFLIYFQGNSAPDKSGLPSDRFSAERTGGSVSTLTIQRTQQEDSAVYLCASSLGLAGNIQYFGAGTRLSVL.

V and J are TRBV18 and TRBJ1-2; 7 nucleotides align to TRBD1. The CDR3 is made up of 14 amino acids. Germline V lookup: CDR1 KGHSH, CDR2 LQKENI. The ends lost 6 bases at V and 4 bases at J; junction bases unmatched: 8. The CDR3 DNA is TGTGCCAGCTCGCCGACGGGACAGACCTATGGCTACACCTTC. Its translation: CASSPTGQTYGYTF.

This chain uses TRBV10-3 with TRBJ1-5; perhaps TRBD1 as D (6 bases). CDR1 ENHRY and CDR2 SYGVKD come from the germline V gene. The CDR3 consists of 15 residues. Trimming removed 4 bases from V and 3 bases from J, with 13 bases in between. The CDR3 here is CAISGRTDVNQPQHF. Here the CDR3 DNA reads TGTGCCATCAGTGGACGGACAGACGTCAATCAGCCCCAGCATTTT.

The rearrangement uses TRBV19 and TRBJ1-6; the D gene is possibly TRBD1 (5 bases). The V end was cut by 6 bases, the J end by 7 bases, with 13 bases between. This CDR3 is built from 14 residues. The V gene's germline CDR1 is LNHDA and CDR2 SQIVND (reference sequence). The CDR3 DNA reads TGTGCCAGTAGGGCAGGGCACTTGAATTCACCCCTCCACTTT. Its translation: CASRAGHLNSPLHF.

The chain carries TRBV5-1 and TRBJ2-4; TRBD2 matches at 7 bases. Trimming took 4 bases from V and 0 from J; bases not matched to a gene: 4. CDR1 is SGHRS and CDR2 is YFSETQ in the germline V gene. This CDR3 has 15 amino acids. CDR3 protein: CASSGGGVAKNIQYF. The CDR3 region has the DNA TGCGCCAGCAGCGGGGGAGGGGTAGCCAAAAACATTCAGTACTTC. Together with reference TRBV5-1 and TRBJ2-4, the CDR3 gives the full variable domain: KAGVTQTPRYLIKTRGQQVTLSCSPISGHRSVSWYQQTPGQGLQFLFEYFSETQRNKGNFPGRFSGRQFSNSRSEMNVSTLELGDSALYLCASSGGGVAKNIQYFGAGTRLSVL.

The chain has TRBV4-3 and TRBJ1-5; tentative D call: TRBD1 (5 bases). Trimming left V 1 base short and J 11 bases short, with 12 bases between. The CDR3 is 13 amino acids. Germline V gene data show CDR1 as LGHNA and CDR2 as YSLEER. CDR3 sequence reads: CASSQVVSGAQHF. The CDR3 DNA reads TGCGCCAGCAGCCAAGTGGTGTCGGGGGCCCAGCATTTT.

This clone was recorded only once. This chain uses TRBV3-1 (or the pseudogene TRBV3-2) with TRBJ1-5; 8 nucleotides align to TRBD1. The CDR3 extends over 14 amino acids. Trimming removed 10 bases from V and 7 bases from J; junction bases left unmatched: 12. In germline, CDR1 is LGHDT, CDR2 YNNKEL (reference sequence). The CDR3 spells CAIRTGCLIQPQHF. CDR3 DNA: TGTGCCATTAGGACAGGGTGTTTGATCCAGCCCCAGCATTTT.

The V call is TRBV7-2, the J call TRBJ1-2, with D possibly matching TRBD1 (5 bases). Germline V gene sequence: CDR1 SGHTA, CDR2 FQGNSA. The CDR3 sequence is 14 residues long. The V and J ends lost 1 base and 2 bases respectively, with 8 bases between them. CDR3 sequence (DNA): TGTGCCAGCAGCTTAGGGGGACCAAACTATGGCTACACCTTC. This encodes CASSLGGPNYGYTF.

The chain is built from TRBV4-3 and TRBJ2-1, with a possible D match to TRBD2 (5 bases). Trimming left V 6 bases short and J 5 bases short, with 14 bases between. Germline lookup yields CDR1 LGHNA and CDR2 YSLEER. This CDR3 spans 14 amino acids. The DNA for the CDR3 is TGCGCCAGCAGGTGGAGGCACCAAGACAATGAGCAGTTCTTC. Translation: CASRWRHQDNEQFF.

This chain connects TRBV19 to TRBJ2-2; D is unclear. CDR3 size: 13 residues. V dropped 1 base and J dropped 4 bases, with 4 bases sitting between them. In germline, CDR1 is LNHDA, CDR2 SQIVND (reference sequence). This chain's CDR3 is CASSIVITGELFF. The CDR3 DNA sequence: TGTGCCAGTAGTATAGTGATCACCGGGGAGCTGTTTTTT.

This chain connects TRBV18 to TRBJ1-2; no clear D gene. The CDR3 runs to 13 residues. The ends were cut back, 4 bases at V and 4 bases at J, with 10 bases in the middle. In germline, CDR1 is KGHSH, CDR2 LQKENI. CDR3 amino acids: CASSQGLPYGYTF. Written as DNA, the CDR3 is TGTGCCAGCTCACAAGGTTTACCCTATGGCTACACCTTC.